Described below is a single T cell receptor (beta chain) sequence and its context. The sample belongs to a study of blood T cell repertoires in COVID-19. Measured with immunoSEQ multiplex PCR; TCRdb has only the in-frame clones, and not every one. The sample contains hundreds of thousands of clones, about 87% of which appear only once. With 6 bases clipped from V and 0 bases from J, the junction kept 4 bases outside the gene matches. The germline V gene has CDR1 SNHLY and CDR2 FYNNEI. This CDR3 contains 14 residues. This clonotype was obtained from a woman between 35 and 50 years old who had recovered from COVID-19. The chain combines TRBV2 with TRBJ1-1; 7 nucleotides agree with TRBD1. Sequenced material: peripheral blood. The CDR3 DNA reads TGTGCCAGCAGGCCGGACAGGTTGAACACTGAAGCTTTCTTT. It specifies CASRPDRLNTEAFF.